The clone carrying this T cell receptor beta chain was counted at least ten times. This sample was included in a study of response to subunit inactivated influenza vaccine. TCRdb reanalysed the RT-PCR reads using MiXCR and keeps one entry per CDR3 protein. The sample records approximately 530,000 distinct CDR3 sequences, approximately 7.6% being singletons. This CDR3 contains 15 residues. V shed 2 bases and J 5 bases; nucleotides not matched to a gene: 7. The germline gives CDR1 MNHEY, CDR2 SMNVEV (reference sequence). The sequencing used PBMCs from blood, collected about 23 months after vaccination. The origin of this receptor is a man aged 50 to 75 who received an inactivated influenza vaccine. The gene calls are TRBV27 and TRBJ2-3; 7 bases line up with TRBD2. The CDR3 bases are TGTGCCAGCAGTTTAAACGGGAGGCGAGAAGATACGCAGTATTTT. This translates into CASSLNGRREDTQYF.